Presented here are 20 T cell receptor beta chains from one specimen sequenced in a study of neurological immune-mediated disorders. One entry per CDR3 protein, called by TCRdb with MiXCR from the 5' RACE reads. The sample lists 70,000 or so distinct CDR3 sequences, around 3% seen once, with under 6.5% in the top ten. Sequencing was carried out using PBMCs. The origin of the receptors is a woman in her forties or fifties with multiple sclerosis.

This clonotype was seen ten or more times. This sequence joins TRBV5-6 and TRBJ2-7, with 8 bases fitting TRBD1. With 0 bases clipped from V and 10 bases from J, the junction kept 12 bases outside the gene matches. Germline CDR1 reads SGHDT; CDR2 reads YYEEEE. The CDR3 consists of 15 residues. Written as DNA, the CDR3 is TGTGCCAGCAGCTTGGGAGATAGAGGACAGGGCATACAGTACGTC. It yields the protein CASSLGDRGQGIQYV.

This clonotype showed up many times. This chain's CDR3 is CSASPTANYGYTF. CDR3 DNA sequence: TGCAGTGCTTCTCCGACAGCAAACTATGGCTACACCTTC. The gene calls are TRBV20-1 and TRBJ1-2, with a possible D match to TRBD1 (5 bases). V dropped 5 bases and J dropped 2 bases, with 12 bases sitting between them. The germline V gene has CDR1 DFQATT and CDR2 SNEGSKA (reference sequence). CDR3 length: 13 residues.

This clonotype has at least ten counts. The chain employs TRBV19 and TRBJ1-1; D possibly corresponds to TRBD1 (5 bases). This CDR3 has 14 amino acids. The V gene's germline CDR1 is LNHDA and CDR2 SQIVND (reference sequence). With 2 bases removed from V and 6 bases from J, the gap between germline ends came to 13 bases. The CDR3 sequence is CASSIRQGQSEAFF. The CDR3 region has the DNA TGTGCCAGTAGTATACGTCAAGGACAATCTGAAGCTTTCTTT.

This clonotype was seen ten or more times. The chain couples TRBV20-1 to TRBJ2-3; possible D gene TRBD2, 6 bases. This CDR3 comprises 16 residues. Per germline, CDR1 DFQATT and CDR2 SNEGSKA (reference sequence). V shed 2 bases and J shed 1 base, with 16 bases lying between them. CDR3 DNA: TGCAGTGCTAGACCCCTAGCGAGGAGGGGCACAGATACGCAGTATTTT. It codes for CSARPLARRGTDTQYF.

This clonotype has ten or more counts. This sequence joins TRBV11-1 and TRBJ2-7, with 14 bases that match TRBD2. Looked up from germline, CDR1 is SGHAT and CDR2 is FQDESV (reference sequence). The J segment lost 7 bases and the V segment lost 5 bases, leaving 16 bases of the junction unmatched. The CDR3 loop spans 18 amino acids. This CDR3 is CASSPGTSGSFPTFEQYF. The CDR3 coding sequence is TGTGCCAGCAGCCCCGGGACTAGCGGGAGCTTCCCTACGTTTGAGCAGTACTTC.

This clonotype was counted at least ten times. Written as DNA, the CDR3 is TGCAGCCGAACTAGCGGGGGATACGAAGATACGCAGTATTTT. It specifies CSRTSGGYEDTQYF. V usage is TRBV20-1 and J usage is TRBJ2-3; 11 bases are shared with TRBD2. Germline lookup yields CDR1 DFQATT and CDR2 SNEGSKA (reference sequence). This CDR3 is built from 14 residues.

This clonotype was seen repeatedly, ten times or more. This chain uses TRBV15 with TRBJ1-6; D is perhaps TRBD1 (6 bases). In germline, CDR1 is LNHNV, CDR2 YYDKDF (reference sequence). Trimming shortened V by 3 bases and J by 4 bases, and 13 bases separated the two germline ends. The CDR3 contains 16 residues. As DNA, the CDR3 is TGTGCCACCAGCAGGCCGACAGGAACTTATAATTCACCCCTCCACTTT. This translates into CATSRPTGTYNSPLHF.

This clonotype was seen repeatedly, ten times or more. This chain connects TRBV28 to TRBJ1-4, with a tentative D call TRBD1 (5 bases). V lost 7 bases and J 8 bases, leaving 5 bases between the germline ends. Germline V CDR1 and CDR2: MDHEN, SYDVKM. This CDR3 has 10 residues. CDR3 amino acids: CASKGEKLFF. DNA of the CDR3: TGTGCCAGCAAGGGGGAAAAACTGTTTTTT.

This clonotype was counted at least ten times. The chain carries TRBV6-2 or TRBV6-3 and TRBJ2-7, with 8 bases aligning to TRBD1. This CDR3 contains 14 residues. Germline V gives CDR1 MNHEY, CDR2 SVGEGT. V shed 6 bases and J 1 base; nucleotides not matched to a gene: 5. CDR3 bases: TGTGCCAGCAGCCCCGGGACAGGTTCCTACGAGCAGTACGTC. It yields the protein CASSPGTGSYEQYV.

This clonotype was seen at least ten times. This chain joins TRBV6-5 and TRBJ1-6; D is unclear. The V end was cut by 2 bases, the J end by 7 bases, with 12 bases between. Germline assignment: CDR1 MNHEY and CDR2 SVGAGI. CDR3 size: 15 residues. The CDR3 is CASSYTWQLNSPLHF. The DNA for the CDR3 is TGTGCCAGCAGTTACACGTGGCAGCTCAATTCACCCCTCCACTTT.

This clonotype has at least ten counts. The J gene is TRBJ2-3, the V gene TRBV4-3, with a weak D call TRBD2 (5 bases). The V gene lost 0 bases and the J gene lost 2 bases, with 9 bases spanning the gap. Germline CDR1 is LGHNA and CDR2 is YSLEER. The CDR3 is 15 amino acids. The CDR3 protein is CASSQEWRVTDTQYF. The CDR3 coding sequence is TGCGCCAGCAGCCAAGAGTGGCGGGTCACAGATACGCAGTATTTT.

This clonotype was recorded at least ten times. The V and J genes are TRBV20-1 and TRBJ2-5; 9 nucleotides line up with TRBD2. After removal of 2 bases from V and 5 bases from J, the junction contained 9 bases not matched to a gene. The CDR3 totals 15 residues. CDR1 and CDR2 from the germline V gene are DFQATT and SNEGSKA (reference sequence). The CDR3 DNA reads TGCAGTGCTAGAAATATAGCGGGAGAGTTGGAGACCCAGTACTTC. Residues: CSARNIAGELETQYF.

This clonotype has more than one count but fewer than ten. Written as DNA, the CDR3 is TGTGCCAGCAGCACACAAGCGGGAGGTTCCTACAATGAGCAGTTCTTC. It translates to CASSTQAGGSYNEQFF. This rearrangement joins TRBV7-2 to TRBJ2-1; 9 nucleotides match TRBD2. CDR3 size: 16 residues. Germline CDR1 is SGHTA and CDR2 is FQGNSA. Trimming took 5 bases from V and 1 from J; bases not matched to a gene: 6.

This clonotype was seen ten or more times. The chain uses TRBV20-1 and TRBJ2-2; a possible D gene is TRBD1 (6 bases). CDR1 and CDR2 (germline): DFQATT, SNEGSKA (reference sequence). The CDR3 covers 15 residues. The V and J ends lost 2 bases and 4 bases respectively, with 14 bases between them. For the CDR3, the DNA is TGCAGTGCTAGACCCCGAGGGGGATCCACCGGGGAGCTGTTTTTT. Translating gives CSARPRGGSTGELFF.

This clonotype was observed at least ten times. CDR3 coding DNA: TGTGCCAGCAGCCAACGACAGGGTCGTCAGCCCCAGCATTTT. Translated: CASSQRQGRQPQHF. V and J are TRBV7-2 and TRBJ1-5; the match to TRBD1 covers 7 bases. This CDR3 comprises 14 residues. J was trimmed by 6 bases and V by 5 bases; bases with no gene match: 7. Germline lookup yields CDR1 SGHTA and CDR2 FQGNSA.

This clonotype was counted many times. This chain joins TRBV20-1 and TRBJ2-7, with TRBD2 matching over 11 bases. Trimming cost V 2 bases and J 1 base; bases outside gene matches: 7. Germline values: CDR1 DFQATT, CDR2 SNEGSKA (reference sequence). The CDR3 covers 16 residues. CDR3 sequence: CSARSGRLAGSYEQYF. The CDR3 region has the DNA TGCAGTGCTAGATCAGGGCGACTAGCGGGATCCTACGAGCAGTACTTC.

This clonotype has a count of ten or more. The rearrangement links TRBV28 to TRBJ1-5; D gene ambiguous. V lost 4 bases and J 9 bases, leaving 13 bases between the germline ends. Germline V gives CDR1 MDHEN, CDR2 SYDVKM. The CDR3 spans 13 residues. CDR3 nucleotides: TGTGCCAGCAGTTCCTTTCGGACTCGGCCCCAGCATTTT. Translating it yields CASSSFRTRPQHF.

This clonotype has a count of ten or more. V is TRBV11-2 and J is TRBJ2-1, with 8 bases that match TRBD1. The CDR3 runs 15 residues. Per the germline V gene, CDR1 is SGHAT and CDR2 is FQNNGV. Unmatched junction bases numbered 7, after V lost 6 bases and J lost 3 bases. CDR3 DNA sequence: TGTGCCAGCAGTTCTATACAGGGGGGCTACAATGAGCAGTTCTTC. This encodes CASSSIQGGYNEQFF.

This clonotype was seen repeatedly, ten times or more. J is TRBJ2-5 and V is TRBV27; D is ambiguous. Looked up from germline, CDR1 is MNHEY and CDR2 is SMNVEV (reference sequence). Trimming took off 6 bases at V and 4 bases at J, with 9 bases between the two ends. This CDR3 spans 12 amino acids. CDR3 coding DNA: TGTGCCAGCAGCCATGGGCGAGAGACCCAGTACTTC. It translates to CASSHGRETQYF.

Ten or more counts support this clonotype. DNA of the CDR3: TGTGCCAGCAGCCCGTCGTTCTTACCGGGCGCCGAGTACGTC. This codes for CASSPSFLPGAEYV. The chain has TRBV2 and TRBJ2-7, with D hard to call. The CDR3 loop spans 14 amino acids. Per the germline V gene, CDR1 is SNHLY and CDR2 is FYNNEI. V was pared by 6 bases and J by 11 bases, with 23 bases between.